This T cell receptor beta chain was found in a study of T cell changes during pregnancy in multiple sclerosis. Assay: immunoSEQ multiplex PCR; the TCRdb copy retains only in-frame clones and omits some. The sample comprises tens of thousands of clones, around 93% of which are singletons, and less than 2% rests with the top ten. Trimming removed 2 bases from V and 2 bases from J; junction bases left unmatched: 0. The CDR3 extends over 14 amino acids. Germline V gene data show CDR1 as MNHEY and CDR2 as SMNVEV (reference sequence). The V call is TRBV27, the J call TRBJ1-5; 7 bases line up with TRBD1. The sequencing here drew on peripheral blood, taken after pregnancy. The receptor was isolated from a female donor with multiple sclerosis, enrolled in a pregnancy study. The CDR3 protein is CASSLDRGNQPQHF. Here the CDR3 DNA reads TGTGCCAGCAGTTTAGACAGGGGCAATCAGCCCCAGCATTTT.